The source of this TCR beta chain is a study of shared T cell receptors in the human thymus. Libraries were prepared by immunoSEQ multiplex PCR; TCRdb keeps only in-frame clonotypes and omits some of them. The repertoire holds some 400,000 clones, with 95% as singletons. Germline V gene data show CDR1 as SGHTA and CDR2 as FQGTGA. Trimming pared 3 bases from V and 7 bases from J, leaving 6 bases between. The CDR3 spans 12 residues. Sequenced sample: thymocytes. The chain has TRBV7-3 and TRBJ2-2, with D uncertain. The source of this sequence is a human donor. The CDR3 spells CASSLAFGELFF. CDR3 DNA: TGTGCCAGCAGCTTGGCGTTCGGGGAGCTGTTTTTT.